What follows are 24 T cell receptor beta chains derived from one specimen sequenced in a study of blood T cell repertoires in COVID-19. Assay used: immunoSEQ multiplex PCR; TCRdb lists only in-frame clones, some missing. Among 130,000 or so clones listed, 81% were seen once. The sequenced sample was peripheral blood. The source of these receptors is a woman aged 55-75 years with active or convalescent COVID-19.

CDR3 sequence: CASSLPTSEQETQYF. In DNA form, the CDR3 reads TGTGCCAGCAGCTTACCCACTAGCGAGCAAGAGACCCAGTACTTC. The J gene is TRBJ2-5, the V gene TRBV5-4; 7 nucleotides agree with TRBD2. The CDR3 covers 15 residues. CDR1 and CDR2 from the germline V gene are SGHNT and YYREEE (reference sequence). With 2 bases clipped from V and 2 bases from J, the junction kept 6 bases outside the gene matches.

This sequence joins TRBV5-1 and TRBJ1-1, with a possible D match to TRBD1 (6 bases). There are 16 residues in the CDR3. V was pared by 3 bases and J by 1 base, with 16 bases between. Germline V gene data show CDR1 as SGHRS and CDR2 as YFSETQ. The CDR3 reads CASSSKPGGSNTEAFF. DNA of the CDR3: TGCGCCAGCAGCTCTAAACCGGGGGGCTCGAACACTGAAGCTTTCTTT.

The table lists this clone with a count of one. The chain couples TRBV29-1 to TRBJ2-1; D gene uncertain. Trimming removed 1 base from V and 11 bases from J, with 9 bases in between. Per the germline V gene, CDR1 is SQVTM and CDR2 is ANQGSEA. This CDR3 spans 11 amino acids. For the CDR3, the DNA is TGCAGCGTTGAAGGGAGAATGAAGCAGTTCTTC. Translation: CSVEGRMKQFF.

The chain joins TRBV3-1 (or the pseudogene TRBV3-2) to TRBJ2-3, with D possibly being TRBD2 (5 bases). V lost 4 bases and J lost 5, with 10 bases in between. The CDR3 consists of 13 residues. In germline, CDR1 is LGHDT, CDR2 YNNKEL (reference sequence). The CDR3, as DNA: TGTGCCAGCAGCCCCGGGATGGGAGATACGCAGTATTTT. As protein: CASSPGMGDTQYF.

This chain joins TRBV5-6 and TRBJ2-3, with D perhaps matching TRBD1 (6 bases). CDR3 length: 14 amino acids. Looked up from germline, CDR1 is SGHDT and CDR2 is YYEEEE. The V end lost 3 bases, the J end lost 0 bases, and 8 bases lay between the germline ends. CDR3 nucleotide sequence: TGTGCCAGCAGCTGGGACACAAGCACAGATACGCAGTATTTT. Residues: CASSWDTSTDTQYF.

This clone was seen more than once but under ten times. This chain joins TRBV15 and TRBJ2-1; TRBD2 agrees at 7 bases. Unmatched junction bases numbered 6, after V lost 0 bases and J lost 4 bases. Germline values: CDR1 LNHNV, CDR2 YYDKDF (reference sequence). CDR3 length equals 16 residues. Here the CDR3 reads CATSRDYTGGYNEQFF. Written as DNA, the CDR3 is TGTGCCACCAGCAGAGACTATACCGGGGGGTACAATGAGCAGTTCTTC.

This clone has just a few counts. The chain is built from TRBV28 and TRBJ1-5, with a possible D match to TRBD1 (6 bases). Deletions cut 5 bases from V and 5 bases from J, with 19 bases between. This CDR3 spans 16 amino acids. Looked up from germline, CDR1 is MDHEN and CDR2 is SYDVKM. CDR3 loop: CASSTQGWTVHQPQHF. The CDR3 coding sequence is TGTGCCAGCAGTACCCAAGGGTGGACAGTCCATCAGCCCCAGCATTTT.

V and J are TRBV5-8 and TRBJ2-5; 8 nucleotides line up with TRBD2. Germline CDR1 reads SGHTS; CDR2 reads YDEGEE. The CDR3 extends over 16 amino acids. V was pared by 1 base and J by 2 bases, with 7 bases of the junction left unmatched. In DNA, the CDR3 is TGTGCCAGCAGCTTGTACAGCGGGGGAAAGCAAGAGACCCAGTACTTC. Amino acid sequence: CASSLYSGGKQETQYF.

The V gene is TRBV27, the J gene TRBJ1-1; D unresolved. The V end lost 6 bases, the J end lost 7 bases, and 12 bases lay between the germline ends. This CDR3 is built from 12 residues. Per the germline V gene, CDR1 is MNHEY and CDR2 is SMNVEV (reference sequence). The CDR3 loop is CASRSGSIEAFF. The CDR3 coding sequence is TGTGCCAGCAGGTCCGGGTCAATTGAAGCTTTCTTT.

The V and J genes are TRBV2 and TRBJ2-3; TRBD1 aligns across 8 bases. V was pared by 6 bases and J by 5 bases, with 7 bases of the junction left unmatched. The CDR3 loop spans 14 amino acids. Per germline, CDR1 SNHLY and CDR2 FYNNEI. The CDR3 sequence is CASRAGTGGDTQYF. CDR3 sequence (DNA): TGTGCCAGCAGGGCCGGGACAGGTGGAGATACGCAGTATTTT.

The chain couples TRBV5-4 to TRBJ2-1; perhaps TRBD2 as D (6 bases). The CDR3 is made up of 15 amino acids. V was trimmed by 2 bases and J by 9 bases, leaving 18 bases between them. Germline-derived CDR1 and CDR2 are SGHNT and YYREEE (reference sequence). Here the CDR3 DNA reads TGTGCCAGCAGCTTCGGTGGGAGTTTGGGGGGTGAGCAGTTCTTC. Its translation is CASSFGGSLGGEQFF. Combining the CDR3 with reference TRBV5-4 and TRBJ2-1 gives the whole variable domain ETGVTQSPTHLIKTRGQQVTLRCSSQSGHNTVSWYQQALGQGPQFIFQYYREEENGRGNFPPRFSGLQFPNYSSELNVNALELDDSALYLCASSFGGSLGGEQFFGPGTRLTVL.

The rearrangement joins TRBV18 to TRBJ1-1; D is unresolved. V lost 3 bases, J lost 4 bases, and 12 bases lay in between. Germline lookup yields CDR1 KGHSH and CDR2 LQKENI. The CDR3 has 14 residues. This CDR3 reads CASSPYPEGTEAFF. The CDR3 DNA is TGTGCCAGCTCACCCTACCCGGAGGGCACTGAAGCTTTCTTT.

This clone was recorded only once. This chain links TRBV21-1 with TRBJ2-1; the listed D gene, TRBD1, was not tested against the DNA. TRBV21-1 is a listed pseudogene. This CDR3 region has 16 residues. The CDR3 reads CASSSTRQDQYNEQFF. In DNA, the CDR3 is TGTGCCAGCAGCTCCACGAGACAGGACCAATACAATGAGCAGTTCTTC.

The J gene is TRBJ2-2, the V gene TRBV10-3; D is possibly TRBD1 (6 bases). The CDR3 covers 14 residues. Trimming removed 4 bases from V and 2 bases from J, with 8 bases in between. Germline V lookup: CDR1 ENHRY, CDR2 SYGVKD. CDR3 sequence: CAISAGVNTGELFF. In nucleotides, the CDR3 is TGTGCCATCAGTGCAGGGGTCAACACCGGGGAGCTGTTTTTT.

J is TRBJ1-2 and V is TRBV18; TRBD1 aligns across 7 bases. This CDR3 spans 17 amino acids. The V segment lost 0 bases and the J segment 2 bases; nucleotides outside the gene matches: 9. CDR1 is KGHSH, CDR2 LQKENI, per germline. The CDR3 sequence is CASSPPFQQGLNYGYTF. Here the CDR3 DNA reads TGTGCCAGCTCACCACCCTTCCAACAGGGGCTGAACTATGGCTACACCTTC.

This clone was observed a few times. V is TRBV6-5 and J is TRBJ1-2, with TRBD1 matching over 9 bases. The CDR3 extends over 13 amino acids. Germline-derived CDR1 and CDR2 are MNHEY and SVGAGI. The junction had 9 bases not matched to a gene; V was cut back by 9 bases and J by 7 bases. CDR3 DNA sequence: TGTGCCAGTCCCACCCGACAGGGGGGTGGCTACACCTTC. This translates into CASPTRQGGGYTF.

There are a few counts of this clone. The V gene is TRBV15, the J gene TRBJ2-3; 8 bases are shared with TRBD2. Germline assignment: CDR1 LNHNV and CDR2 YYDKDF (reference sequence). The CDR3 is made up of 18 amino acids. With V trimmed by 0 bases and J by 8 bases, 16 bases remained unmatched. The CDR3: CATSRDREMKRERATQYF. The CDR3 DNA reads TGTGCCACCAGCAGAGATCGGGAAATGAAGCGGGAGAGAGCTACGCAGTATTTT.

This clone was counted a few times. The chain couples TRBV29-1 to TRBJ1-2, with unresolved D. Germline loops: CDR1 SQVTM, CDR2 ANQGSEA. The CDR3 has 12 amino acids. Trimming shortened V by 7 bases and J by 2 bases, and 11 bases separated the two germline ends. CDR3 protein: CSGFRGNYGYTF. Here the CDR3 DNA reads TGCAGCGGCTTCCGTGGCAACTATGGCTACACCTTC.

V is TRBV5-5 and J is TRBJ2-6, with D unclear. V dropped 2 bases and J dropped 4 bases, with 10 bases sitting between them. This CDR3 has 15 residues. CDR1 and CDR2 from the germline V gene are SGHKS and YYEKEE (reference sequence). The DNA for the CDR3 is TGTGCCAGCAGCTTCAGAGGCGCCGGGGCCAACGTCCTGACTTTC. It yields the protein CASSFRGAGANVLTF.

The chain joins TRBV6-5 to TRBJ2-1, with 11 bases aligning to TRBD2. The CDR3 length is 13 residues. Looked up from germline, CDR1 is MNHEY and CDR2 is SVGAGI. CDR3 amino acids: CVIAGGPRNEQFF. For the CDR3, the DNA is TGTGTTATAGCGGGAGGGCCTCGCAATGAGCAGTTCTTC.

The CDR3 here is CASSLAAGTAGSYEQYF. The CDR3 nucleotides are TGCGCCAGCAGCTTGGCCGCGGGGACGGCAGGCTCCTACGAGCAGTACTTC. V and J are TRBV5-1 and TRBJ2-7, with D perhaps matching TRBD2 (6 bases). V was shortened by 0 bases and J by 0 bases, with 16 bases between the two germline ends. The length of the CDR3 is 17 residues. In germline, CDR1 is SGHRS, CDR2 YFSETQ.

This clone appeared a single time. CDR3 residues: CASSDRPNEQFF. The CDR3, as DNA: TGTGCCAGCAGCGACAGACCTAATGAGCAGTTCTTC. V gene TRBV9 combines with J gene TRBJ2-1; D ambiguous. The CDR3 spans 12 residues. Trimming took 3 bases from V and 7 from J, leaving 8 bases between them. CDR1 and CDR2 from the germline V gene are SGDLS and YYNGEE.

This clone was observed a few times. This sequence joins TRBV7-9 and TRBJ1-6; 7 bases fit TRBD1. This CDR3 contains 17 residues. With 5 bases clipped from V and 7 bases from J, the junction kept 14 bases outside the gene matches. Germline CDR1 reads SEHNR; CDR2 reads FQNEAQ (reference sequence). This CDR3 reads CASSLGTATIENSPLHF. CDR3 coding DNA: TGTGCCAGCAGCCTAGGGACAGCCACGATTGAAAATTCACCCCTCCACTTT.

The chain combines TRBV7-9 with TRBJ2-7, with 9 positions matching TRBD2. V was pared by 7 bases and J by 7 bases, with 11 bases of the junction left unmatched. The CDR3 spans 14 residues. Per germline, CDR1 SEHNR and CDR2 FQNEAQ (reference sequence). The DNA of the CDR3 is TGTGCCAGCATCCAGAGTAGCGGGAGTGGGGAGCAGTACTTC. This encodes CASIQSSGSGEQYF.